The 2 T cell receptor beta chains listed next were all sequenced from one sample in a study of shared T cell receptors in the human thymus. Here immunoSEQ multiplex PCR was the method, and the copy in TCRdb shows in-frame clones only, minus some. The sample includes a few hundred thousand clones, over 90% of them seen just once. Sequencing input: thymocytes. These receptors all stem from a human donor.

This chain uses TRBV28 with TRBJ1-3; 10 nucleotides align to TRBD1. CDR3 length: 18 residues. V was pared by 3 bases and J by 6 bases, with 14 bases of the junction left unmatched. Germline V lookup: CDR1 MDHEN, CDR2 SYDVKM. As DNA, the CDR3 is TGTGCCAGCAGTTTTAATTGGGCGACAGGGGGCGAAGAAAACACCATATATTTT. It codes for CASSFNWATGGEENTIYF.

CDR3 sequence reads: CSERETEAFF. CDR3 nucleotides: TGCAGTGAGAGGGAGACTGAAGCTTTCTTT. V usage is TRBV20-1 and J usage is TRBJ1-1, with D unresolved. V was trimmed by 7 bases and J by 5 bases, leaving 8 bases between them. CDR3 size: 10 residues. CDR1 and CDR2 (germline): DFQATT, SNEGSKA (reference sequence).